By frequency, the clone carrying this T cell receptor beta chain registers medium-sized. Antigen specificity is unknown. TCRdb re-called the 5' RACE reads, yielding one record per CDR3 amino acid sequence without DNA. This sample contains thousands of distinct CDR3 sequences. The source of the sample is a study of T cells expressing NK-cell markers. Across the whole study: Each TCR beta repertoire originated in sorted T cells that were CD3+CD56+NKG2C+, CD3+CD56+NKG2C- or CD3+CD56-NKG2C+.

Study-level points and caveats: Leadership of the CD3+CD56-NKG2C+ fraction also belonged to these clonotypes in four donors. Six donors carried dominant NKG2C+ clonotypes that made up 1.0-7.0% of their CD8+ T cells.

Material for sequencing was blood T cells: a sorted CD56 or NKG2C T cell subset, CD4+ or CD8+ T cells, or bulk PBMC T cells (not recorded which). The sequence came from a man aged 18 to 69 in good health.

CDR3 residues: CASSYLDGSGANVLTF. The chain couples TRBV6-2 or TRBV6-3 to TRBJ2-6. CDR1 is MNHEY and CDR2 is SVGEGT in the germline V gene. The CDR3 loop spans 16 amino acids.